This T cell receptor (beta chain) is from a study of OX40 agonist ivuxolimab in advanced cancers. On the study more broadly: Patients receiving dose escalation had hepatocellular carcinoma, melanoma, renal cell or head and neck cancer. Partial responses occurred in Three dose-escalation patients, one with hepatocellular carcinoma and two with cutaneous melanoma.

TCRdb keeps only in-frame clones here, not all; method: immunoSEQ multiplex PCR. This sample carries about 58,000 clones, 87% of them seen once, and the ten largest clones take approximately 0.61%. It was autoimmune disease history or systemic immunosuppression that excluded patients. Germline loops: CDR1 GTSNPN, CDR2 SVGIG (reference sequence). The CDR3 is 16 amino acids. V trimming: 4 bases; J trimming: 9 bases; junction bases outside the gene matches: 18. The source of this sequence is an adult with an advanced solid tumor such as melanoma, head and neck, liver or kidney cancer. Sequencing was performed on CD4+ or CD8+ T cells sorted from blood, taken in a trial of the OX40 agonist ivuxolimab. V is TRBV30 and J is TRBJ2-7; the match to TRBD2 covers 10 bases. The CDR3 loop reads CAWTPTSGIVDLVQYF. The CDR3 coding sequence is TGTGCCTGGACACCTACTAGCGGGATAGTGGATTTAGTGCAGTACTTC.